Reported below is one TCR beta chain. No antigen is known for it. This record belongs to a study of Ad26.COV2.S vaccination and SARS-CoV-2 variants. Sequencing used immunoSEQ multiplex PCR; TCRdb keeps in-frame clones, though not all of them. The table shows about 180,000 clones, with 87% occurring only once. The study's findings and limits: Breadth and depth estimates from TCRs may understate total T cell responses. Vaccine recipients showed a spike-specific TCR breadth that was higher than in placebo recipients. CD8+ and CD4+ T cells specific for spike reportedly responded with substantial breadth after vaccination. Placebo and vaccine recipients had non-spike TCR breadth that was similar.

Germline-derived CDR1 and CDR2 are MNHEY and SVGAGI. V lost 7 bases, J lost 3 bases, and 7 bases stayed unmatched. The CDR3 consists of 15 residues. The TCR was taken from a human donor who had recovered from COVID-19. The chain carries TRBV6-5 and TRBJ1-3; TRBD1 aligns across 9 bases. The sample was peripheral blood, taken after recovery from COVID-19. CDR3 in amino acids: CASTVDRGNGNTIYF. In nucleotides, the CDR3 is TGTGCCAGCACCGTAGACAGGGGGAATGGAAACACCATATATTTT.